A selection of T cell receptor delta chains follows, all from one sample in a study of gamma-delta chains in newborns, infants, children. TCRdb redid clone calling on the reads using CATT. The profile shows roughly 14,000 delta-chain clones, roughly 7.7% of them singletons. Sequenced material: blood. The receptors shown here come from a child who was a newborn, infant or young child, either healthy, febrile or measles-vaccinated (not recorded which). The CDR3 runs from the conserved cysteine through the conserved F or W. A D gene is named only where the DNA matches it firmly. Clone sizes are given selectively: once, few, many, or a class where the clone is expanded.

clone_size j_call d_call v_call cdr3_aa cdr3_nt
- TRDJ3 TRDD3 TRDV2 CACDTYWGIQSSWDTRQMFF TGTGCCTGTGACACGTACTGGGGGATCCAAAGCTCCTGGGACACCCGCCAGATGTTTTTC
- TRDJ3 TRDD3 TRDV2 CACDTVLGTGSWDTRQMFF TGTGCCTGTGACACCGTACTGGGGACTGGCTCCTGGGACACCCGACAGATGTTTTTC
- TRDJ3 TRDD3 TRDV2 CACDRTGDSWDTRQMFF TGTGCCTGTGACCGTACTGGGGACTCCTGGGACACCCGACAGATGTTTTTC
few TRDJ3 TRDD3 TRDV2 CACDTWEMRGISWDTRQMFF TGTGCCTGTGACACGTGGGAAATGCGGGGGATCTCCTGGGACACCCGACAGATGTTTTTC
- TRDJ1 - TRDV1 CALGAPQYTDKLIF TGTGCTCTTGGGGCCCCCCAGTACACCGATAAACTCATCTTT
few TRDJ3 - TRDV2 CACDTLGPLSWDTRQMFF TGTGCCTGTGACACCCTTGGGCCCCTCTCCTGGGACACCCGACAGATGTTTTTC
- TRDJ3 TRDD3 TRDV2 CACDTTGGPWDTRQMFF TGTGCCTGTGACACTACTGGGGGTCCCTGGGACACCCGACAGATGTTTTTC
- TRDJ1 TRDD3 TRDV2 CACGTLGIQTDKLIF TGTGCCTGTGGCACCTTGGGGATACAGACCGATAAACTCATCTTT
few TRDJ3 TRDD3 TRDV2 CACDTLGDSSWDTRQMFF TGTGCCTGTGACACGCTGGGGGATTCCTCCTGGGACACCCGACAGATGTTTTTC
few TRDJ3 TRDD3 TRDV2 CACDTVELGDTDWDTRQMFF TGTGCCTGTGACACCGTGGAACTGGGGGATACGGACTGGGACACCCGACAGATGTTTTTC
- TRDJ3 TRDD3 TRDV3 CAFEGWGSSWDTRQMFF TGTGCCTTTGAAGGTTGGGGGAGCTCCTGGGACACCCGACAGATGTTTTTC
many TRDJ1 TRDD3 TRDV2 CACDTLGGMYTDKLIF TGTGCCTGTGACACACTGGGGGGGATGTACACCGATAAACTCATCTTT
few TRDJ2 TRDD3 TRDV2 CACDLLGDTSAQLFF TGTGCCTGTGACCTACTGGGGGATACCTCAGCACAACTCTTCTTT
few TRDJ3 TRDD3 TRDV2 CACDTWGMSAWDTRQMFF TGTGCCTGTGACACCTGGGGGATGTCAGCCTGGGACACCCGACAGATGTTTTTC
- TRDJ2 TRDD3 TRDV2 CARLGDTLAAQLFF TGTGCCCGCCTGGGGGATACGCTCGCAGCACAACTCTTCTTT
- TRDJ2 TRDD3 TRAV29/DV5 CAATKYNPSPKWGIQDWAQLFF TGTGCAGCAACGAAATATAACCCCTCTCCTAAGTGGGGGATACAGGATTGGGCACAACTCTTCTTT
few TRDJ3 TRDD3 TRDV2 CACDKVLGEISWDTRQMFF TGTGCCTGTGACAAAGTACTGGGGGAGATCTCCTGGGACACCCGACAGATGTTTTTC
few TRDJ3 TRDD3 TRDV2 CACDNWGIHSSWDTRQMFF TGTGCCTGTGACAACTGGGGGATCCATAGCTCCTGGGACACCCGACAGATGTTTTTC
- TRDJ3 - TRDV2 CACEKVLGTSWDTRQMFF TGTGCCTGTGAAAAAGTACTGGGAACCTCCTGGGACACCCGACAGATGTTTTTC
- TRDJ3 - TRDV2 CACDTAEWAWDTRQMFF TGTGCCTGTGACACCGCCGAGTGGGCCTGGGACACCCGACAGATGTTTTTC
- TRDJ2 TRDD3 TRDV2 CACDVLGDTRAQLFF TGTGCCTGTGACGTACTGGGGGACACGCGAGCACAACTCTTCTTT
few TRDJ3 TRDD3 TRDV2 CARDTVLGDRSSWDTRQMFF TGTGCCCGTGACACCGTACTGGGGGATAGGAGCTCCTGGGACACCCGACAGATGTTTTTC
many TRDJ2 TRDD3 TRDV2 CACDPLGDTRRQLFF TGTGCCTGTGACCCACTGGGGGATACCAGGAGACAACTCTTCTTT
few TRDJ3 - TRDV2 CACDTAGLSSSWDTRQMFF TGTGCCTGTGACACCGCTGGGTTATCCAGCTCCTGGGACACCCGACAGATGTTTTTC
few TRDJ2 TRDD3 TRDV2 CACDTVGDTLTAQPFF TGTGCCTGTGACACCGTGGGGGATACGCTGACAGCACAACCCTTCTTT
- TRDJ3 - TRDV2 CACDTVKGALSSWDTRQMFF TGTGCCTGTGACACCGTAAAGGGGGCCCTAAGCTCCTGGGACACCCGACAGATGTTTTTC